This T cell receptor beta chain appears in the sequencing data of a study of Ad26.COV2.S vaccination and SARS-CoV-2 variants (dated by TCRdb to the early 2020s). General notes on the study: TCRbeta repertoire sequencing was used to assess the specificity and breadth of SARS-CoV-2-reactive T cell receptors after Ad26.COV2.S vaccination. A total of about 30 samples were included in the TCR-sequenced set, comprising around 19 Ad26.COV2.S vaccine recipients, 5 placebo recipients and 8 SARS-CoV-2 convalescent individuals.

The germline V gene (reference sequence) yields SEHNR for CDR1 and FQNEAQ for CDR2. After removal of 3 bases from V and 8 bases from J, the junction retains 3 bases not matched to a gene. Including the terminal cysteine and phenylalanine, the CDR3 comprises 14 residues. The read is trimmed to its CDR3 DNA, 42 bases read in frame from base 1. Explained via the paper, the time point label denotes: individuals recovered from natural SARS-CoV-2 infection. TCRbeta CDR3 regions were sequenced with the immunoSEQ Assay. After extraction, genomic DNA underwent amplification by bias-controlled multiplex PCR, followed by high-throughput sequencing. The authors processed their data as follows. To quantify the absolute abundance of every unique TCRbeta CDR3 region, sequences were collapsed and filtered. T cell fraction was estimated by normalizing TCRbeta template counts to usable DNA, which was measured by amplifying reference genes present in all nucleated cells. Repertoire TCRs were annotated as SARS-CoV-2-specific by exact matching of V gene, CDR3 amino acid sequence and J gene to a known reactive TCR set. The reference SARS-CoV-2 TCR set came from MIRA and was filtered for enrichment in COVID-19-positive ImmuneCODE repertoires, removing public or cross-reactive TCRs. Based on the MIRA antigens, annotated TCRs were further analysed at the level of specific ORF or position within ORF. Breadth was defined as annotated unique rearrangements over total unique productive rearrangements; depth was the summed frequency of those rearrangements. Two-sided Wilcoxon rank-sum tests were used to compare TCR breadth between groups. TCRdb took this table from immuneACCESS and kept in-frame rearrangements with V and J called. Such tables lack part of the clones; where checked against another copy, unresolved V genes explain under half of the gap, and the rest is unexplained. From that table come the V and J calls and clone size; the DNA was used to work out D and trimming. This sample has about 94,000 clones in its table, and less than 85% of those were observed once. More than 15% of the sample comes from the top ten.

Turning to this clone: It has no known antigen specificity. No clone much larger than this one lies a single base away; base qualities are absent.

Points the paper makes about the study in general: Vaccine and placebo recipients had similar non-spike TCR breadth, a finding consistent with the vaccine containing only spike. Compared with placebo recipients, Ad26.COV2.S recipients showed higher spike-specific TCR breadth (P = 0.0014). According to the authors, total T cell responses may have been underestimated by the TCR breadth and depth analyses. After vaccination, substantial breadth of spike-specific CD8+ and CD4+ T cell responses was reported.

The clonotype comes from a human donor who had recovered from COVID-19. The sample in question was peripheral blood, obtained after recovery from COVID-19. The V and J segments used are TRBV7-9 and TRBJ1-4; 10 bases in between match TRBD1. This receptor has the CDR3 CASSFGDRGEKLFF. The DNA reads TGTGCCAGCAGCTTCGGGGACAGGGGAGAAAAACTGTTTTTT.